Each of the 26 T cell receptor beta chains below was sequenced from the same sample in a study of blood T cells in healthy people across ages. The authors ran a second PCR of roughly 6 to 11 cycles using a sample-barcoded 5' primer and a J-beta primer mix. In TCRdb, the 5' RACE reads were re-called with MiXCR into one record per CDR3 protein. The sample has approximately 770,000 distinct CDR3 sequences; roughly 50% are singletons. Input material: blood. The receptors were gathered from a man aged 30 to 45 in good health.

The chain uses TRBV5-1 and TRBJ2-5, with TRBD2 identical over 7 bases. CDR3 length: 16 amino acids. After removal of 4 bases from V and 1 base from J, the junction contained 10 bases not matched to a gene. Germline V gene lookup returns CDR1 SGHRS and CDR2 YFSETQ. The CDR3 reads CASSPDSGTPQETQYF. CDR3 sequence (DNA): TGCGCCAGCAGCCCAGACAGCGGGACTCCCCAAGAGACCCAGTACTTC.

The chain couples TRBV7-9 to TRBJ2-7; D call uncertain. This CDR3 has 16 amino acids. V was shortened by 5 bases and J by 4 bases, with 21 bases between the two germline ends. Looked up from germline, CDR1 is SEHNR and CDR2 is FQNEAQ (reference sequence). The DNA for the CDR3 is TGTGCCAGCAGCCCCCCGCGCGGAGCCCCTAGTTACGAGCAGTACTTC. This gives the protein CASSPPRGAPSYEQYF.

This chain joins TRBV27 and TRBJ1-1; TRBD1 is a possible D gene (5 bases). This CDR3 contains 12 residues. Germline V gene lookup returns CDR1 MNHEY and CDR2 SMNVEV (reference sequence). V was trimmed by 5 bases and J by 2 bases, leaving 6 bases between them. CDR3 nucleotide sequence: TGTGCCAGCAGTCGGACAAACACTGAAGCTTTCTTT. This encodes CASSRTNTEAFF.

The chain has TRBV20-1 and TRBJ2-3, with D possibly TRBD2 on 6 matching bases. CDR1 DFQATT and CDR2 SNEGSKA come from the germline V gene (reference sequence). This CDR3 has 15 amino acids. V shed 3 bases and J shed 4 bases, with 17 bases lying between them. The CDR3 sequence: CSASGLARVADTQYF. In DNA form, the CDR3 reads TGCAGTGCTAGCGGCCTAGCGAGAGTCGCAGATACGCAGTATTTT.

The CDR3 protein is CASSVGPESPPYNEQFF. The CDR3 bases are TGTGCCAGCAGCGTAGGTCCGGAGAGCCCTCCCTACAATGAGCAGTTCTTC. The chain is built from TRBV9 and TRBJ2-1; D remains ambiguous. The CDR3 length is 17 residues. The V end was cut by 0 bases, the J end by 2 bases, with 15 bases between. The germline V gene encodes CDR1 SGDLS and CDR2 YYNGEE.

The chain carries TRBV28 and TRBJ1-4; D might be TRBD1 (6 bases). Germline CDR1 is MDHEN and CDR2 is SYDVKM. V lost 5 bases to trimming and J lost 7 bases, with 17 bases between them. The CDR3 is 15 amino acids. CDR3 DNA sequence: TGTGCCAGCAGTCCAACGGGGGGCCCGGGTGAAAAACTGTTTTTT. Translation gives CASSPTGGPGEKLFF.

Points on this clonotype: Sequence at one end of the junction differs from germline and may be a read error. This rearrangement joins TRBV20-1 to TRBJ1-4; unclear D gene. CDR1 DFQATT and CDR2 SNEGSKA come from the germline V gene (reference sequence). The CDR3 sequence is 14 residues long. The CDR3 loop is CSARRLPSNEILFF. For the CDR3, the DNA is TGCAGTGCTAGGCGCTTGCCCTCTAATGAAATACTGTTTTTT.

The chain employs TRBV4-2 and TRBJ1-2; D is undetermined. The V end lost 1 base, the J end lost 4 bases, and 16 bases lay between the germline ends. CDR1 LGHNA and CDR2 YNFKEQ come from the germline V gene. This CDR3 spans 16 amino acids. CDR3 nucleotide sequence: TGTGCCAGCAGCCAAGGAATTCAGGAGGCAGGCTATGGCTACACCTTC. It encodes CASSQGIQEAGYGYTF.

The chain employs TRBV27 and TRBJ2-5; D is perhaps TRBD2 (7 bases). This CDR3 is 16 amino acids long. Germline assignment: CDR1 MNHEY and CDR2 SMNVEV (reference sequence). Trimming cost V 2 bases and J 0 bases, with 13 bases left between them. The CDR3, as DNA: TGTGCCAGCAGTTTAAATGGGGGGGCGTACCAAGAGACCCAGTACTTC. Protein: CASSLNGGAYQETQYF.

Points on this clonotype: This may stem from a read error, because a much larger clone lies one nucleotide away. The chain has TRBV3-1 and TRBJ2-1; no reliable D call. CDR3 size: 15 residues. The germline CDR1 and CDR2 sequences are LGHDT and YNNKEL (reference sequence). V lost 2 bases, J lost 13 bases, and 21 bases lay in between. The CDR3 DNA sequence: TGTGCCAGCAGCCAAATTTTCGGTGATTCAGAGACCCAGTTCTTC. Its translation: CASSQIFGDSETQFF.

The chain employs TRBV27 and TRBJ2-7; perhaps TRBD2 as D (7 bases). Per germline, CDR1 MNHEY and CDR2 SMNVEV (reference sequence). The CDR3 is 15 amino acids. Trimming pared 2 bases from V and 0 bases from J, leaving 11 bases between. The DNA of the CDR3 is TGTGCCAGCAGTTTACGGGGGGCTCTCTCCTACGAGCAGTACTTC. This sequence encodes CASSLRGALSYEQYF.

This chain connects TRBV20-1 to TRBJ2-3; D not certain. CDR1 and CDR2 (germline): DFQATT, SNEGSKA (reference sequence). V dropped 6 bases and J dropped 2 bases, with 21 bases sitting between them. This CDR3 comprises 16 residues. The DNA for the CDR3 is TGCAGTGCCATCAAACTCCGGAAAGATCTCACAGATACGCAGTATTTT. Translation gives CSAIKLRKDLTDTQYF.

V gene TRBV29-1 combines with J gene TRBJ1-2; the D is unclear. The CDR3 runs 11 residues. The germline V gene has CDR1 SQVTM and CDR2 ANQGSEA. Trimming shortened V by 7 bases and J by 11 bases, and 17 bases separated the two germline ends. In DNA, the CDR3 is TGCAGCGGTGGAGACCCTAGAGGGTACACCTTC. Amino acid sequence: CSGGDPRGYTF.

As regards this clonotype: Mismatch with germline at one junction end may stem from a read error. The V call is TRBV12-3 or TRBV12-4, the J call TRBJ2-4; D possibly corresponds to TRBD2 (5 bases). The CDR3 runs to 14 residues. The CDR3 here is CASSLALAKNIQYF. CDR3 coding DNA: TGTGCCAGCAGCTTAGCGCTAGCCAAAAACATTCAGTACTTC.

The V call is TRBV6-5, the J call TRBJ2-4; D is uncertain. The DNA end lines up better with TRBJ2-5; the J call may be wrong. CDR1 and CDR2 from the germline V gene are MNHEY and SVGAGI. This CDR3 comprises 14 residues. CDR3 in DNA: TGTGCCAGCAGTTACTTTGGCAACCAAGAGACCCAGTACTTC. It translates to CASSYFGNQETQYF.

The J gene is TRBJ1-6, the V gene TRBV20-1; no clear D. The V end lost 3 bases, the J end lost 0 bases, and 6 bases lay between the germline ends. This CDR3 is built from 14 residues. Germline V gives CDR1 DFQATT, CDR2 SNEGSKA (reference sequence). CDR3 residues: CSARDSSYNSPLHF. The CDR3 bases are TGCAGTGCTAGGGATAGCTCCTATAATTCACCCCTCCACTTT.

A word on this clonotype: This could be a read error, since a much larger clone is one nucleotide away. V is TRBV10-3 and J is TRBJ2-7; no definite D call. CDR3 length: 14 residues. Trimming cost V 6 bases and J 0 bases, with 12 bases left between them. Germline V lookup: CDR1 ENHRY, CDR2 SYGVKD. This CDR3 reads CAISMTPNSYEQYF. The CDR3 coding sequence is TGTGCCATCAGCATGACCCCGAACTCCTACGAGCAGTACTTC.

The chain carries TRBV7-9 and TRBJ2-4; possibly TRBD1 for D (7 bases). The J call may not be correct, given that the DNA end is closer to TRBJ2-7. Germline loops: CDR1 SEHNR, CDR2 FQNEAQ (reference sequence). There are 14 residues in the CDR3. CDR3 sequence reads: CASSLYQGGYEQYF. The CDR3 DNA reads TGTGCCAGCAGCTTGTACCAGGGGGGCTACGAGCAGTACTTC.

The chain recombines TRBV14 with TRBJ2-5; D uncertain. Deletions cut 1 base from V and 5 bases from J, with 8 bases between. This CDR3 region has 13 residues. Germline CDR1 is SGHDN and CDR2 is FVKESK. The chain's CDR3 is CASSQGGWETQYF. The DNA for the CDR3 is TGTGCCAGCAGCCAAGGAGGTTGGGAGACCCAGTACTTC.

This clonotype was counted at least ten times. The CDR3 coding sequence is TGTGCCAGCAGCCTCCGACGGGACAGGGAGAACTATGGCTACACCTTC. It codes for CASSLRRDRENYGYTF. V usage is TRBV3-1 and J usage is TRBJ1-2, with 9 bases lining up with TRBD1. Trimming took 4 bases from V and 2 from J; bases not matched to a gene: 8. The CDR3 consists of 16 residues. CDR1 LGHDT and CDR2 YNNKEL come from the germline V gene (reference sequence).

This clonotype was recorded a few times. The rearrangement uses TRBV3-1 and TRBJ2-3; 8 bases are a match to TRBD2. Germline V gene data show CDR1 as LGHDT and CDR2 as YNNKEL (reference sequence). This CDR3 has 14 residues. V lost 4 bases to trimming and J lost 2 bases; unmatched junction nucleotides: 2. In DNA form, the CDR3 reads TGTGCCAGCAGCCTGACTAGCGCCACAGATACGCAGTATTTT. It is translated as CASSLTSATDTQYF.

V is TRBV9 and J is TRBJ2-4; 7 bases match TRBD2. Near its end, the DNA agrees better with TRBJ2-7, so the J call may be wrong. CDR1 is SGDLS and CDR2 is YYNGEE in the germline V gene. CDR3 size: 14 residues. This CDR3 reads CASAPASGTYEQYF. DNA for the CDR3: TGTGCCAGCGCCCCGGCTAGCGGAACCTACGAGCAGTACTTC.

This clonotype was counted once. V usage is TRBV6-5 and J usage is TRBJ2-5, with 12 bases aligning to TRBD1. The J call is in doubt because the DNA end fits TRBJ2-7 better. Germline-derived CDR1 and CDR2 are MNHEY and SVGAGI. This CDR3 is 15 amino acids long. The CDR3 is CASSSGTGGVYEQYF. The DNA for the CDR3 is TGTGCCAGCAGTTCCGGGACAGGGGGCGTCTACGAGCAGTACTTC.

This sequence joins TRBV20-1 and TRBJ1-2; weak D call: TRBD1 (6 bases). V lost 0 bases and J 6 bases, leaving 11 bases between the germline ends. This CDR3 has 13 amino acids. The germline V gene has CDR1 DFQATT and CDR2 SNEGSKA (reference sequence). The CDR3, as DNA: TGCAGTGCTAGAGATTGGGACAACAATGGCTACACCTTC. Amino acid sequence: CSARDWDNNGYTF.

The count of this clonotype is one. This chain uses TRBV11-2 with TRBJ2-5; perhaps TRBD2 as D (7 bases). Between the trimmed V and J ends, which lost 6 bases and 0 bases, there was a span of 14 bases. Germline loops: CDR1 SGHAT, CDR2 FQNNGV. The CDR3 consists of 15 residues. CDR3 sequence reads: CASSGGRGYQETQYF. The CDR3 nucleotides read TGTGCCAGCAGTGGGGGGCGGGGGTACCAAGAGACCCAGTACTTC.

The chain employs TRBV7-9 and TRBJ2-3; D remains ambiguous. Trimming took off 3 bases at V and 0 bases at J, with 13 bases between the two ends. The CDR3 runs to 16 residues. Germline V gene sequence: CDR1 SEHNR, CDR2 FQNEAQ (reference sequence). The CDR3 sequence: CASSLGSLPSTDTQYF. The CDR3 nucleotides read TGTGCCAGCAGCTTGGGCAGCCTACCGAGCACAGATACGCAGTATTTT.